The sequence of this T cell receptor beta chain was determined in a study of T cell responses to AZD1222 COVID-19 vaccine. Study-wide background: Both about-4-week and about-12-week second-dose recipients were combined.

The junction had 5 bases not matched to a gene; V was cut back by 4 bases and J by 4 bases. This CDR3 region has 16 residues. In germline, CDR1 is SEHNR, CDR2 FQNEAQ (reference sequence). Worth noting for this clone: Its antigen is not identified.

Overall study results and limits: Donors were largely white British and mainly female; clonal diversity was possibly underestimated. Mapped onto spike, vaccine-associated CD4 TCRs spanned it and were dominant at 160-218 and 743-854.

The table came from immunoSEQ multiplex PCR; TCRdb's copy has only in-frame clones and leaves some out. The table includes 100,000 to 120,000 clones, approximately 90% detected once. The rearrangement uses TRBV7-9 and TRBJ1-6; TRBD1 agrees at 9 bases. The specimen comprised peripheral blood, sampled on day 0 of AZD1222 vaccination. This receptor was identified in an adult in good health. The chain's CDR3 is CASSSGQGFYNSPLHF. The DNA of the CDR3 is TGTGCCAGCAGCTCTGGACAGGGGTTTTATAATTCACCCCTCCACTTT.